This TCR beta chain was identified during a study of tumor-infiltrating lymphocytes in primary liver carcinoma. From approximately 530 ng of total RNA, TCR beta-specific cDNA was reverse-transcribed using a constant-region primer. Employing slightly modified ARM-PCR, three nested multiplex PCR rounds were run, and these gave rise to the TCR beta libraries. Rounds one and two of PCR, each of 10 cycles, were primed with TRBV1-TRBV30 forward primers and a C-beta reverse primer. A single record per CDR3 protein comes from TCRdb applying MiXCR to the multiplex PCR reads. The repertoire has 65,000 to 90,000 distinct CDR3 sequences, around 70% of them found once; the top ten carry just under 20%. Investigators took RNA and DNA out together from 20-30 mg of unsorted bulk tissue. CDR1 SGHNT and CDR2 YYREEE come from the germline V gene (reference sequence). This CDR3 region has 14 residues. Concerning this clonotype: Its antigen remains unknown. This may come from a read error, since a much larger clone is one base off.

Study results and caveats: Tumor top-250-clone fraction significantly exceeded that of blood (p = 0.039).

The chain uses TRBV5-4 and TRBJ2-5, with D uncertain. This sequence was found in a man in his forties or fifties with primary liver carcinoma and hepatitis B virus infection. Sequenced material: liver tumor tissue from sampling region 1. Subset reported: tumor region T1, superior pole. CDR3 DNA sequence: TGTGCCGGCAGCTCTACAGTCCCCCAAGAGACCCAGTACTTC. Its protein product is CAGSSTVPQETQYF. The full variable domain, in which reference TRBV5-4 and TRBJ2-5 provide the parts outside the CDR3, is ETGVTQSPTHLIKTRGQQVTLRCSSQSGHNTVSWYQQALGQGPQFIFQYYREEENGRGNFPPRFSGLQFPNYSSELNVNALELDDSALYLCAGSSTVPQETQYFGPGTRLLVL.